Included here is one T cell receptor beta chain sequence, with context. Its antigen is as yet unknown. The method was immunoSEQ multiplex PCR; TCRdb's version includes in-frame clones alone and lacks a portion of them. Of 100,000 or so clones listed, about 90% were seen once; the top ten hold 2% to 2.5%. This record comes from a study of T cell responses to AZD1222 COVID-19 vaccine. The CDR3 totals 15 residues. Germline loops: CDR1 MGHRA, CDR2 YSYEKL. Losses at the gene ends were 3 bases for V and 4 bases for J; bases not matched to a gene: 8. Study-level findings and limits: A mostly white British donor set with more females was recruited, and clonal diversity was possibly underestimated. Regions 160-218 and 743-854 dominated among vaccine-associated CD4 TCRs spanning spike. A rise in Spike-specific TCR breadth and depth followed two AZD1222 doses.

The sample here was peripheral blood, taken 28 days after the second AZD1222 dose. This sequence originates from an adult who received the AZD1222 COVID-19 vaccine. The chain couples TRBV4-1 to TRBJ2-7; TRBD1 agrees at 8 bases. Here the CDR3 reads CASSHMTGAAYEQYF. The CDR3, as DNA: TGCGCCAGCAGCCATATGACAGGGGCCGCGTACGAGCAGTACTTC.